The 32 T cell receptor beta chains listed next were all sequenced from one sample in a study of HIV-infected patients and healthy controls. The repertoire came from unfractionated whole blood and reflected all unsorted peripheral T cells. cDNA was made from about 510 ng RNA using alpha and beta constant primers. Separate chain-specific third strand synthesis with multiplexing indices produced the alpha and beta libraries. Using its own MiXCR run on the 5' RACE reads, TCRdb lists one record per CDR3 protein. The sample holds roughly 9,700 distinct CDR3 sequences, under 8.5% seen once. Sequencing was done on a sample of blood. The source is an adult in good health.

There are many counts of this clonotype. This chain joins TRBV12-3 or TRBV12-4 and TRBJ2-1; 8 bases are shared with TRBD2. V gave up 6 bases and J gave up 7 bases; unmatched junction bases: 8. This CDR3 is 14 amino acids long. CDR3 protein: CASRASRGVNEQFF. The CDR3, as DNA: TGTGCCAGCAGGGCGTCGCGGGGGGTGAATGAGCAGTTCTTC.

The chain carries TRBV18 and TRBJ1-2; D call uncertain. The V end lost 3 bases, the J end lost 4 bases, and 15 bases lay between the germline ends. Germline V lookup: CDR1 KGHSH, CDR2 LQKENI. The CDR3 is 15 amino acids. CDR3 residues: CASSPSRILTYGYTF. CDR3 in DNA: TGTGCCAGCTCACCCTCGCGGATCCTCACCTATGGCTACACCTTC.

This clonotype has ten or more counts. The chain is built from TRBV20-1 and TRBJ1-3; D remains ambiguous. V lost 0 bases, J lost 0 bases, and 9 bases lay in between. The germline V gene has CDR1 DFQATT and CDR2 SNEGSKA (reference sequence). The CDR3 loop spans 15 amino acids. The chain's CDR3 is CSARDKQSSGNTIYF. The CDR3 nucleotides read TGCAGTGCTAGAGACAAACAGAGCTCTGGAAACACCATATATTTT.

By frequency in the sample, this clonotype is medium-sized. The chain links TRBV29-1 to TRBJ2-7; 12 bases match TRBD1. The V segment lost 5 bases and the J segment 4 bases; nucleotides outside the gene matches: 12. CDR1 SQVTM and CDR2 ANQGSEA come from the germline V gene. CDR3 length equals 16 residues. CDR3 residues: CSVPIPGQGAGYEQYF. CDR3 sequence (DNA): TGCAGCGTTCCCATACCGGGACAGGGGGCCGGGTACGAGCAGTACTTC.

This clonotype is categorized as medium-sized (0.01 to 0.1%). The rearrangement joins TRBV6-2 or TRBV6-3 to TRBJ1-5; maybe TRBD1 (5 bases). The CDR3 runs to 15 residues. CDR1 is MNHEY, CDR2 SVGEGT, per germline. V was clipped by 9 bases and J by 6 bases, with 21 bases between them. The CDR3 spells CASLMGGAHGQPQHF. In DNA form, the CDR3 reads TGTGCCAGTCTCATGGGAGGGGCGCACGGTCAGCCCCAGCATTTT.

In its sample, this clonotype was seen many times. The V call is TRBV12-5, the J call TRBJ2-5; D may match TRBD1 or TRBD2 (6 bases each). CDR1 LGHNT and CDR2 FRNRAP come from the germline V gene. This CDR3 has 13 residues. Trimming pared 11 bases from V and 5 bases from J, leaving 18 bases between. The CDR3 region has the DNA TGTGCTGCAGGGAGGACAGAGGGGGAGACCCAGTACTTC. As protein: CAAGRTEGETQYF.

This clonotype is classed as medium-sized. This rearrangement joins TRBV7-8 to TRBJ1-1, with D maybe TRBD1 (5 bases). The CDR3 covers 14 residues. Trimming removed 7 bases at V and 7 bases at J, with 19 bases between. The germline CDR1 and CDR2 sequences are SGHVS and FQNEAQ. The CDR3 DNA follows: TGTGCCAGCACCCCGGGGGTATGGAGCAGTGAAGCTTTCTTT. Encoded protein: CASTPGVWSSEAFF.

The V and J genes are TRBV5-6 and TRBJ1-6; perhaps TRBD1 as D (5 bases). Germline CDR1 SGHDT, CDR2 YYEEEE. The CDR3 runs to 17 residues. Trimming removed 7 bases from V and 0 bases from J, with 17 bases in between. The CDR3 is CASYLWSGHSYNSPLHF. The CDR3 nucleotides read TGTGCCAGCTACCTTTGGTCCGGACACTCCTATAATTCACCCCTCCACTTT.

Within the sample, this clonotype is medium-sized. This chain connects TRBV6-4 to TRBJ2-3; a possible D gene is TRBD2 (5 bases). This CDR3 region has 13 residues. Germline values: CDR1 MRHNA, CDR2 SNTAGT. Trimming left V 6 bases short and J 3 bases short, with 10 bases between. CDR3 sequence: CASSETGTDTQYF. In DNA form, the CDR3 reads TGTGCCAGCAGCGAGACGGGGACAGATACGCAGTATTTT.

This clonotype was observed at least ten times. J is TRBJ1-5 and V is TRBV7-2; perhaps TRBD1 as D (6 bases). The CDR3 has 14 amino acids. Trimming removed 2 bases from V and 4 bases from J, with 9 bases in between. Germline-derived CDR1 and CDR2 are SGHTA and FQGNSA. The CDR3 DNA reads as TGTGCCAGCAGCTTAAGGAGGGGGAATCAGCCCCAGCATTTT. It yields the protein CASSLRRGNQPQHF.

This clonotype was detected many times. Here the CDR3 DNA reads TGTGCCAGCAGTGGCCGGGATTACAATGAGCAGTTCTTC. It is translated as CASSGRDYNEQFF. The gene calls are TRBV6-1 and TRBJ2-1, with D perhaps matching TRBD2 (5 bases). V was shortened by 4 bases and J by 4 bases, with 8 bases between the two germline ends. The germline V gene encodes CDR1 MNHNS and CDR2 SASEGT. This CDR3 contains 13 residues.

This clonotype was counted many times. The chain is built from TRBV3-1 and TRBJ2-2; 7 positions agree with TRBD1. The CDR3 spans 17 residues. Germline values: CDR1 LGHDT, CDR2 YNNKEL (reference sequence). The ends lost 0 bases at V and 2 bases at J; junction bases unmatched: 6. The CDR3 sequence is CASSQERGLGNTGELFF. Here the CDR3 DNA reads TGTGCCAGCAGCCAAGAAAGGGGGCTAGGCAACACCGGGGAGCTGTTTTTT.

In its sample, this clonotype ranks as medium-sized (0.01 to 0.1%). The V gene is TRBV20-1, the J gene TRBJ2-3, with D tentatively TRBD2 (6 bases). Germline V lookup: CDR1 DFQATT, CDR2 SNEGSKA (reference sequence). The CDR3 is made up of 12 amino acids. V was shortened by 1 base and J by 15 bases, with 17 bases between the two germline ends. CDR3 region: CSARVERDSAYF. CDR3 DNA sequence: TGCAGTGCTAGAGTGGAACGGGACTCCGCATATTTT.

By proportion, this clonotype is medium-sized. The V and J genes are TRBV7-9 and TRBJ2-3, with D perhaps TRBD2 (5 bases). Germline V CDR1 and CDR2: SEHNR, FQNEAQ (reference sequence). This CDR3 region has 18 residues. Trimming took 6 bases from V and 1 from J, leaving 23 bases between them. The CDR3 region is CASSSPRGLTLGTDTQYF. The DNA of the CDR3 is TGTGCCAGCAGTTCCCCCCGAGGACTGACCCTCGGCACAGATACGCAGTATTTT.

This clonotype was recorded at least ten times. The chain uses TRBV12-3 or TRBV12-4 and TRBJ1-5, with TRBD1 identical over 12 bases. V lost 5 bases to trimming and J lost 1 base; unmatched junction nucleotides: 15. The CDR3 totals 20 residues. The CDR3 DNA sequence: TGTGCCAGCAGTCCGAGATCGGGGACAGGGGGCTTAGAAAGCAATCAGCCCCAGCATTTT. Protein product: CASSPRSGTGGLESNQPQHF.

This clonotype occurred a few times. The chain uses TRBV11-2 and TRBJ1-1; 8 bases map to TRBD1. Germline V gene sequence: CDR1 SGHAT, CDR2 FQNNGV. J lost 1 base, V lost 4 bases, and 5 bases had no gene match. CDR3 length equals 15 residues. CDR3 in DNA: TGTGCCAGCAGCTCCTCCCAGGGGGCGAACACTGAAGCTTTCTTT. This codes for CASSSSQGANTEAFF.

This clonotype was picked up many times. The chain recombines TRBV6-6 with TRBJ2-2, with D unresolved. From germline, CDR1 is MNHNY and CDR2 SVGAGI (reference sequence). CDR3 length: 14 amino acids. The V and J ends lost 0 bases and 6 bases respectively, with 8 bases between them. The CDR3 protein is CASSYSRLAGELFF. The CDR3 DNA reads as TGTGCCAGCAGTTACTCGAGACTGGCCGGGGAGCTGTTTTTT.

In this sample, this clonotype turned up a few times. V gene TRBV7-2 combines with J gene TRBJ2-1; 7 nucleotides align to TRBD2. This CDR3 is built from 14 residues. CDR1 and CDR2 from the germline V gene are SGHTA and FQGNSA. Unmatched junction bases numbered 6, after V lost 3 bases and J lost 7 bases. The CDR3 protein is CASSFPAGSNEQFF. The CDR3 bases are TGTGCCAGCAGCTTCCCAGCGGGGTCTAATGAGCAGTTCTTC.

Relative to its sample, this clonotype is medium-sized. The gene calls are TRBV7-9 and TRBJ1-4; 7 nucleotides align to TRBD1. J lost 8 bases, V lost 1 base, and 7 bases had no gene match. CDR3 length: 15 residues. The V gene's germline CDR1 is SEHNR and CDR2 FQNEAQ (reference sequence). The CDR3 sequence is CASSLVRGGHEKLFF. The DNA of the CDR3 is TGTGCCAGCAGCTTAGTACGAGGGGGCCACGAAAAACTGTTTTTT.

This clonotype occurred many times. CDR3 protein: CASSPPGYGTDTQYF. The CDR3 nucleotides are TGTGCCAGCAGCCCCCCAGGGTACGGCACAGATACGCAGTATTTT. The gene calls are TRBV7-9 and TRBJ2-3, with D possibly being TRBD1 (5 bases). The CDR3 runs to 15 residues. V was clipped by 5 bases and J by 1 base, with 13 bases between them. Per the germline V gene, CDR1 is SEHNR and CDR2 is FQNEAQ (reference sequence).

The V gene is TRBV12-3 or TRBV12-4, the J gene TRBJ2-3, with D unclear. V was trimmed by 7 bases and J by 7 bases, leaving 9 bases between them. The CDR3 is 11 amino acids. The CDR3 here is CASTPLNTQYF. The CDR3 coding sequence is TGTGCCAGCACCCCGCTAAATACGCAGTATTTT.

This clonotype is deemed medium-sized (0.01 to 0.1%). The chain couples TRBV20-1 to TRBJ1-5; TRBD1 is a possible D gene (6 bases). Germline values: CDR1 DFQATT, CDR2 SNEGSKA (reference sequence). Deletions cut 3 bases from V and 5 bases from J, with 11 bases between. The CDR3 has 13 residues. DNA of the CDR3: TGCAGTGCTAGTACCTCAGGGGATCAGCCCCAGCATTTT. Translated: CSASTSGDQPQHF.

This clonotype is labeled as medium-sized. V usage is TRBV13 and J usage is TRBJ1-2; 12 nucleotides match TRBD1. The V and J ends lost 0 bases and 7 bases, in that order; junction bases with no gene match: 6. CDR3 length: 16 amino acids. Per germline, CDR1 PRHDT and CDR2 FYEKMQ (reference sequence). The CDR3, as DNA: TGTGCCAGCAGCTTAGGCTCCGGGACAGGGGGCTTTGGCTACACCTTC. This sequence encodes CASSLGSGTGGFGYTF.

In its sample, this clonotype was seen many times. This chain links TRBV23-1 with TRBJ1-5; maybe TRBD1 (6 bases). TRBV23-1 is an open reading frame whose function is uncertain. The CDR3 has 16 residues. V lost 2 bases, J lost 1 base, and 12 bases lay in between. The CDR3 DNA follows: TGCGCCAGCAGTCAAAGACAGGAGTTAAGCAATCAGCCCCAGCATTTT. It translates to CASSQRQELSNQPQHF.

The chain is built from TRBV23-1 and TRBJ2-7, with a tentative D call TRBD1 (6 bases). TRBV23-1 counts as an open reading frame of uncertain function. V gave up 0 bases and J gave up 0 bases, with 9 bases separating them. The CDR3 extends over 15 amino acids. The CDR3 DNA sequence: TGCGCCAGCAGTCAATCGCAGGGGAGCTCCTACGAGCAGTACTTC. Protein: CASSQSQGSSYEQYF.

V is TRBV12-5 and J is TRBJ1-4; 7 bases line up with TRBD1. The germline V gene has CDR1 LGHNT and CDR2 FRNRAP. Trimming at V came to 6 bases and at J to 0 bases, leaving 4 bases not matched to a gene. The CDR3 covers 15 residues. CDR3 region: CASGRGQATNEKLFF. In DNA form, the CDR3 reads TGTGCTAGTGGCCGAGGACAGGCAACTAATGAAAAACTGTTTTTT.

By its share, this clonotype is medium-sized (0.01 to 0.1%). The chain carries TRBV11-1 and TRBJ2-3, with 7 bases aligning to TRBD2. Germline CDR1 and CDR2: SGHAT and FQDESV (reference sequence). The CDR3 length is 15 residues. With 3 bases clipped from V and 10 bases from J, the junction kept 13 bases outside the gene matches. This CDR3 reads CASSLDLSGAPAQYF. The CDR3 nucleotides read TGTGCCAGCAGCTTGGATTTGAGCGGGGCCCCGGCGCAGTATTTT.

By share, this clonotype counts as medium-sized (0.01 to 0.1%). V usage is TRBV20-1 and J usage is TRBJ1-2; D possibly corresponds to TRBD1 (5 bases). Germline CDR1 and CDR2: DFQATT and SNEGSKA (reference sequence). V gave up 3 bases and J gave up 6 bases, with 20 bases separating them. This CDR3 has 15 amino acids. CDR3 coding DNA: TGCAGTGCTAGTGGGGGGACCTCACTAGTGGATGGCTACACCTTC. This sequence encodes CSASGGTSLVDGYTF.

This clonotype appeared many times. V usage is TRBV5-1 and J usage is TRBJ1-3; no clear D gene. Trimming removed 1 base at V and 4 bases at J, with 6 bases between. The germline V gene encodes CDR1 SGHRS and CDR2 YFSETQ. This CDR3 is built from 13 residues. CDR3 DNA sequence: TGCGCCAGCAGCTTGTTCTCCGGAAACACCATATATTTT. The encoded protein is CASSLFSGNTIYF.

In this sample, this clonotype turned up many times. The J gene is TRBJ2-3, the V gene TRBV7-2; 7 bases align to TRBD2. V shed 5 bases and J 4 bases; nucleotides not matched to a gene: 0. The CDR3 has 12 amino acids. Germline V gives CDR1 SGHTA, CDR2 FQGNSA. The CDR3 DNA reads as TGTGCCAGCAGCGGGGGGGCAGATACGCAGTATTTT. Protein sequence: CASSGGADTQYF.

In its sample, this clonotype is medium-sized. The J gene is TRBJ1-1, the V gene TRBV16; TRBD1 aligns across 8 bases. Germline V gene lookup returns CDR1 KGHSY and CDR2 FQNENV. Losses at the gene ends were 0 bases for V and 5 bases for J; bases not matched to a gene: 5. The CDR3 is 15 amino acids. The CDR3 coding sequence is TGTGCCAGCAGCCAATCCCGGACAGGGTGGACTGAAGCTTTCTTT. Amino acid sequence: CASSQSRTGWTEAFF.

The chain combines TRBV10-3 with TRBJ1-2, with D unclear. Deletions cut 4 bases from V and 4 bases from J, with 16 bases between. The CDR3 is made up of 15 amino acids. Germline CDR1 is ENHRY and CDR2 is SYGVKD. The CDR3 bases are TGTGCCATCAGTGTGGACCCCCTTTCCCTCTATGGCTACACCTTC. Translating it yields CAISVDPLSLYGYTF.